The present T cell receptor (beta chain) was sequenced within a study of T cells and Merkel cell carcinoma outcomes (dated by TCRdb to 2020 to 2022). Regarding the study in general: In patients with Merkel cell carcinoma, researchers looked at whether the T-cell repertoire of the tumor, along with T-cell density, could predict clinical outcome. Findings and caveats that apply to the study as a whole: T-cell repertoire features combined with T-cell density were reported to predict clinical outcomes in Merkel cell carcinoma patients.

A remark on this clone: Its specific antigen is unknown. Qualities for individual bases were not recorded, and no much larger clone is one base off.

Library creation used the immunoSEQ multiplex PCR assay. TCRdb holds this immuneACCESS table with in-frame rearrangements only. Some clones are missing; in checked studies, unresolved V genes explain under half, and the rest has no known cause. In this sample the table shows approximately 6,300 clones, around three quarters of which occur a single time. 5.9% of the sample belongs to the ten largest clones. The samples were taken from patients with Merkel cell carcinoma. Sequenced material: tumor tissue from Merkel cell carcinoma. This TCR derives from a human donor with Merkel cell carcinoma.

The CDR3 has the sequence CAWSQGNEQFF. The bases read TGTGCCTGGAGCCAGGGGAATGAGCAGTTCTTC. The V and J segments used are TRBV30 and TRBJ2-1; a tentative D call is TRBD1 (6 bases match). From a lookup of the germline V gene (reference sequence), CDR1 and CDR2 are GTSNPN and SVGIG. The cysteine opens and the phenylalanine closes a CDR3 of 11 amino acids. CDR3 DNA only is kept here, 33 bases in frame from base 1. V lost 3 bases and J lost 7 bases; the stretch between them is 7 bases long. The variable domain in full, with residues beyond the CDR3 obtained from the reference TRBV30 and TRBJ2-1 genes, is SQTIHQWPATLVQPVGSPLSLECTVEGTSNPNLYWYRQAAGRGLQLLFYSVGIGQISSEVPQNLSASRPQDRQFILSSKKLLLSDSGFYLCAWSQGNEQFFGPGTRLTVL.